These 20 T cell receptor beta chains were all obtained from the same sample, sequenced in a study of radiation and T cells in renal cell carcinoma. This table comes from immunoSEQ multiplex PCR, and its TCRdb copy is limited to in-frame clones, with some not included. In the table there are tens of thousands of clones, 65% to 85% of which are singletons. Time point denoted: baseline pretreatment blood. Treatment given: 15 Gy SBRT to primary tumor, nephrectomy 4 weeks later. The specimen comprised blood, sampled from a patient whose treatment included radiotherapy and nephrectomy. The receptors derive from a man aged 55 to 69 with renal cell carcinoma.

The rearrangement joins TRBV10-1 to TRBJ2-1; 7 positions match TRBD1. CDR3 length: 14 amino acids. V was pared by 3 bases and J by 7 bases, with 6 bases of the junction left unmatched. Germline V gene lookup returns CDR1 WNHNN and CDR2 SYGVQD (reference sequence). In DNA, the CDR3 is TGCGCCAGCAGTGAAGGGGGCACAGCTAATGAGCAGTTCTTC. Translated: CASSEGGTANEQFF.

The chain is built from TRBV6-5 and TRBJ2-3; either TRBD1 or TRBD2 may fit D (5 bases each). Germline loops: CDR1 MNHEY, CDR2 SVGAGI. The CDR3 runs 13 residues. V lost 7 bases to trimming and J lost 6 bases, with 14 bases between them. The CDR3 here is CASTRPGTDTQYF. The DNA for the CDR3 is TGTGCCAGCACTCGCCCGGGGACCGATACGCAGTATTTT.

V gene TRBV15 combines with J gene TRBJ1-2; D is undetermined. Germline V gene lookup returns CDR1 LNHNV and CDR2 YYDKDF (reference sequence). Trimming stripped 1 base from V and 8 bases from J, with 11 bases between. The length of the CDR3 is 13 residues. The CDR3 nucleotides read TGTGCCACCAGCAGAGCCCCGGGCGAGGGCTACACCTTC. Translating it yields CATSRAPGEGYTF.

This clone occurred once. V gene TRBV6-1 combines with J gene TRBJ1-1, with TRBD1 matching 7 bases. CDR1 MNHNS and CDR2 SASEGT come from the germline V gene. The CDR3 totals 17 residues. The ends lost 2 bases at V and 0 bases at J; junction bases unmatched: 9. The CDR3 sequence is CASSESPGGFLNTEAFF. CDR3 coding DNA: TGTGCCAGCAGTGAATCGCCAGGGGGTTTTTTGAACACTGAAGCTTTCTTT.

The rearrangement uses TRBV7-6 and TRBJ2-2; D not resolved. CDR1 is SGHVS, CDR2 FNYEAQ, per germline. V was shortened by 6 bases and J by 1 base, with 12 bases between the two germline ends. CDR3 size: 15 residues. The CDR3 loop is CASRPRHLNTGELFF. The CDR3 nucleotides read TGTGCCAGCAGACCCCGACATCTGAACACCGGGGAGCTGTTTTTT.

The rearrangement joins TRBV2 to TRBJ1-1, with D possibly TRBD1 on 5 matching bases. Deletions cut 7 bases from V and 7 bases from J, with 22 bases between. There are 15 residues in the CDR3. The germline gives CDR1 SNHLY, CDR2 FYNNEI. The DNA of the CDR3 is TGTGCCAGCACCCCGGGACGGCAGCTCGGGAGTGAAGCTTTCTTT. Its protein product is CASTPGRQLGSEAFF.

The gene calls are TRBV12-5 and TRBJ2-5; D remains unclear. The length of the CDR3 is 16 residues. The V end lost 0 bases, the J end lost 4 bases, and 15 bases lay between the germline ends. Germline lookup yields CDR1 LGHNT and CDR2 FRNRAP. The CDR3 DNA is TGTGCTAGTGGTTTGGTACGCACGGCTGTCCTAGAGACCCAGTACTTC. Its protein is CASGLVRTAVLETQYF.

This clone was counted between two and nine times. The chain couples TRBV6-1 to TRBJ1-1; a possible D gene is TRBD1 (5 bases). This CDR3 is 11 amino acids long. Trimming took 10 bases from V and 3 from J, leaving 9 bases between them. Germline lookup yields CDR1 MNHNS and CDR2 SASEGT. CDR3 region: CATVGDTEAFF. The CDR3 bases are TGTGCCACTGTAGGGGACACTGAAGCTTTCTTT.

This clone showed up just a few times. For the CDR3, the DNA is TGTGCCAGCAGCCCCCGCGGTGGGAGTTATGAGCAGTTCTTC. It encodes CASSPRGGSYEQFF. The chain is built from TRBV11-3 and TRBJ2-1, with D perhaps TRBD2 (5 bases). V lost 5 bases, J lost 8 bases, and 16 bases lay in between. Germline V CDR1 and CDR2: SGHNT, YENEEA. This CDR3 comprises 14 residues.

The V and J genes are TRBV11-2 and TRBJ2-7; D might be TRBD2 (6 bases). Germline CDR1 and CDR2: SGHAT and FQNNGV. Trimming shortened V by 4 bases and J by 5 bases, and 12 bases separated the two germline ends. This CDR3 has 13 residues. The CDR3 protein is CASSSSGVHEQYV. As DNA, the CDR3 is TGTGCCAGCAGCTCCTCGGGGGTCCACGAGCAGTACGTC.

V usage is TRBV7-9 and J usage is TRBJ2-4; 7 nucleotides line up with TRBD1. The CDR3 extends over 12 amino acids. V trimming: 0 bases; J trimming: 12 bases; junction bases outside the gene matches: 2. Germline V gene data show CDR1 as SEHNR and CDR2 as FQNEAQ (reference sequence). The CDR3 loop reads CASSLAEGAQYF. In DNA, the CDR3 is TGTGCCAGCAGCTTAGCAGAGGGGGCTCAGTACTTC. The variable domain in full, completed from reference TRBV7-9 and TRBJ2-4, reads DTGVSQNPRHKITKRGQNVTFRCDPISEHNRLYWYRQTLGQGPEFLTYFQNEAQLEKSRLLSDRFSAERPKGSFSTLEIQRTEQGDSAMYLCASSLAEGAQYFGAGTRLSVL.

This clone was detected only a few times. The chain couples TRBV11-1 to TRBJ2-3; 13 nucleotides match TRBD2. CDR3 length equals 15 residues. From germline, CDR1 is SGHAT and CDR2 FQDESV (reference sequence). V shed 5 bases and J 6 bases; nucleotides not matched to a gene: 5. The CDR3 protein is CASSIWTSGSDTQYF. The CDR3 region has the DNA TGTGCCAGCAGCATCTGGACTAGCGGGAGCGATACGCAGTATTTT.

V usage is TRBV28 and J usage is TRBJ1-2; D is unclear. Germline CDR1 MDHEN, CDR2 SYDVKM. V was trimmed by 6 bases and J by 4 bases, leaving 21 bases between them. This CDR3 spans 16 amino acids. The CDR3 DNA is TGTGCCAGCAGCCCTCCCGGGTCAGCCTCAGGCTATGGCTACACCTTC. Translation gives CASSPPGSASGYGYTF.

This rearrangement joins TRBV10-3 to TRBJ1-4; D is possibly TRBD1 (5 bases). V was shortened by 10 bases and J by 0 bases, with 27 bases between the two germline ends. Germline V lookup: CDR1 ENHRY, CDR2 SYGVKD. This CDR3 comprises 19 residues. The CDR3 region has the DNA TGTGCCACCGCCGCCGACTGGGACTCCGGGGGGTCAACTAATGAAAAACTGTTTTTT. This codes for CATAADWDSGGSTNEKLFF.

In nucleotides, the CDR3 is TGTGCCACCAGCAGAGATCGAGGGCCCTCTGGAAACACCATATATTTT. This encodes CATSRDRGPSGNTIYF. The rearrangement links TRBV15 to TRBJ1-3; D is undetermined. This CDR3 comprises 16 residues. V lost 0 bases to trimming and J lost 0 bases, with 9 bases between them. Germline CDR1 is LNHNV and CDR2 is YYDKDF (reference sequence).

The rearrangement links TRBV19 to TRBJ2-1; D is ambiguous. Germline CDR1 is LNHDA and CDR2 is SQIVND (reference sequence). This CDR3 is built from 16 residues. V was shortened by 4 bases and J by 3 bases, with 16 bases between the two germline ends. This chain's CDR3 is CASSTSGQANYNEQFF. The CDR3 coding sequence is TGTGCCAGTAGTACTTCCGGGCAGGCTAACTACAATGAGCAGTTCTTC. Complete variable domain (other parts from reference TRBV19 and TRBJ2-1): DGGITQSPKYLFRKEGQNVTLSCEQNLNHDAMYWYRQDPGQGLRLIYYSQIVNDFQKGDIAEGYSVSREKKESFPLTVTSAQKNPTAFYLCASSTSGQANYNEQFFGPGTRLTVL.

This chain's CDR3 is CASSPNREIYGYTF. As DNA, the CDR3 is TGCGCCAGCAGTCCTAACAGGGAGATCTATGGCTACACCTTC. This chain uses TRBV10-1 with TRBJ1-2; TRBD1 might be the D (6 bases). V gave up 5 bases and J gave up 4 bases, with 14 bases separating them. Germline loops: CDR1 WNHNN, CDR2 SYGVQD (reference sequence). CDR3 length: 14 amino acids.

CDR3: CASSGGSGRVESEQYF. CDR3 bases: TGTGCCAGCAGCGGGGGTTCGGGACGGGTCGAGAGCGAGCAGTACTTC. The chain combines TRBV5-6 with TRBJ2-7; the D gene could be TRBD1 or TRBD2 (5 bases each). V gave up 4 bases and J gave up 6 bases, with 23 bases separating them. Per the germline V gene, CDR1 is SGHDT and CDR2 is YYEEEE. The CDR3 covers 16 residues. The whole variable domain, filled in from reference TRBV5-6 and TRBJ2-7, reads DAGVTQSPTHLIKTRGQQVTLRCSPKSGHDTVSWYQQALGQGPQFIFQYYEEEERQRGNFPDRFSGHQFPNYSSELNVNALLLGDSALYLCASSGGSGRVESEQYFGPGTRLTVT.

This clone has a single count. The chain joins TRBV11-3 to TRBJ2-5; D unclear. Germline assignment: CDR1 SGHNT and CDR2 YENEEA. V shed 9 bases and J shed 5 bases, with 13 bases lying between them. This CDR3 is 12 amino acids long. The CDR3 loop reads CASADYGETQYF. The CDR3 DNA follows: TGTGCCAGTGCCGATTATGGGGAGACCCAGTACTTC.

This chain uses TRBV19 with TRBJ2-3, with D unclear. Deletions cut 6 bases from V and 0 bases from J, with 4 bases between. The CDR3 has 12 amino acids. CDR1 is LNHDA, CDR2 SQIVND, per germline (reference sequence). CDR3 sequence (DNA): TGTGCCAGTAGGGATAGCACAGATACGCAGTATTTT. Its protein product is CASRDSTDTQYF.